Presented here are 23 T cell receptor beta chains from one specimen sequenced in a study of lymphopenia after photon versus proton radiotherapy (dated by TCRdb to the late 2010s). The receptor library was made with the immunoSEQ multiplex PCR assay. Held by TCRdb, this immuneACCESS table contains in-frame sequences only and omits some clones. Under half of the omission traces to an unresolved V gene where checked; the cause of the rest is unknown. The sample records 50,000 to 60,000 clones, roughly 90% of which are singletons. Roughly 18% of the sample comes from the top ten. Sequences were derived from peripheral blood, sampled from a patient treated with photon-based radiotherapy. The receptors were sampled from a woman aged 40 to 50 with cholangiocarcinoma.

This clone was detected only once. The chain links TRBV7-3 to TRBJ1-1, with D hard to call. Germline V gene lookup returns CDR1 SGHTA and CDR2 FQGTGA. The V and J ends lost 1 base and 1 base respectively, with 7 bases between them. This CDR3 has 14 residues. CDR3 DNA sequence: TGTGCCAGCAGCTTAAGTTCTCAGAACACTGAAGCTTTCTTT. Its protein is CASSLSSQNTEAFF.

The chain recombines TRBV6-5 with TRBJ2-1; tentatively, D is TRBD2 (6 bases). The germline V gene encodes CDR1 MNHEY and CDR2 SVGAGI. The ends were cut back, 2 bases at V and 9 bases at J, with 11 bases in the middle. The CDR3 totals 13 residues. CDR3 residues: CASSYTRRGEQFF. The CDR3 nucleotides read TGTGCCAGCAGTTACACCCGGAGGGGTGAGCAGTTCTTC.

The CDR3 DNA reads as TGTGCCAGCAGTTTCCTCGAGACTAGCGGGACCGGGGAGCTGTTTTTT. This gives the protein CASSFLETSGTGELFF. The V gene is TRBV27, the J gene TRBJ2-2; 10 positions match TRBD2. J lost 5 bases, V lost 3 bases, and 6 bases had no gene match. Germline CDR1 is MNHEY and CDR2 is SMNVEV (reference sequence). This CDR3 has 16 residues.

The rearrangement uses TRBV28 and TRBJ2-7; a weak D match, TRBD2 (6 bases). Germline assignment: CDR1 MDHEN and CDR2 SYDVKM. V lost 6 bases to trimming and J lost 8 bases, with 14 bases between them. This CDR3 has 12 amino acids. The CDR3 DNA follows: TGTGCCAGCAGGGCGGGGACTCTCCAGCAGTACTTC. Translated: CASRAGTLQQYF.

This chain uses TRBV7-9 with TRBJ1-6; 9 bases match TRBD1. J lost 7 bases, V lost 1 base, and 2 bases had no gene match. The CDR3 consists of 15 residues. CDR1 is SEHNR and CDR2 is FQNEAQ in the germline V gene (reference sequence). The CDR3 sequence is CASSLGGQGNSPLHF. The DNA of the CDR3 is TGTGCCAGCAGCTTAGGAGGACAGGGGAATTCACCCCTCCACTTT.

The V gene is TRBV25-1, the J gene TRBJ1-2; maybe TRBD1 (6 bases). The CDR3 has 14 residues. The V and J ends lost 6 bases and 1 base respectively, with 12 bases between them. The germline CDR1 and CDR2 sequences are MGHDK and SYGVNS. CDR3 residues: CASRKTGINYGYTF. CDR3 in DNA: TGTGCCAGCAGGAAGACAGGAATTAACTATGGCTACACCTTC.

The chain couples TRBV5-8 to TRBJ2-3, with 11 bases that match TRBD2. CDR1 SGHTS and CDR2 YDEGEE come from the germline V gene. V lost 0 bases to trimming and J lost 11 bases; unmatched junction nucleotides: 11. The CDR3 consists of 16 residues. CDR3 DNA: TGTGCCAGCAGCTTGGACCTAGCGGGGGGACCCGGGAGGCAGTATTTT. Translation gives CASSLDLAGGPGRQYF. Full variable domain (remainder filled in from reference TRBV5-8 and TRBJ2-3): EAGVTQSPTHLIKTRGQQATLRCSPISGHTSVYWYQQALGLGLQFLLWYDEGEERNRGNFPPRFSGRQFPNYSSELNVNALELEDSALYLCASSLDLAGGPGRQYFGPGTRLTVL.

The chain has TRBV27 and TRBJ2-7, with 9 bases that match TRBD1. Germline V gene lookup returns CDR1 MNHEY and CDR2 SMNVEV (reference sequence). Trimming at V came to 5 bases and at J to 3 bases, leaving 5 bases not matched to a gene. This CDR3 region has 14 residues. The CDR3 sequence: CASSAGTGIYEQYF. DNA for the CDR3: TGTGCCAGCAGTGCCGGGACAGGGATCTACGAGCAGTACTTC.

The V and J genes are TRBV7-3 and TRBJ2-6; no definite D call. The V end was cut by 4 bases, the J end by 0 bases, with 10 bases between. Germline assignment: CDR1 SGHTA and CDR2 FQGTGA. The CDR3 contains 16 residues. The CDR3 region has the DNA TGTGCCAGCAGCTCCAGACGGAACTCTGGGGCCAACGTCCTGACTTTC. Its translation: CASSSRRNSGANVLTF.

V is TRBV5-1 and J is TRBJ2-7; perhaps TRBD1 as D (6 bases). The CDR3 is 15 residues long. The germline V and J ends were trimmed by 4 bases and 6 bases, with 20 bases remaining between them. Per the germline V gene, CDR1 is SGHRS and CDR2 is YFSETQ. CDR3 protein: CASSRQSGAGVEQYF. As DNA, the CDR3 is TGCGCCAGCAGCAGGCAGTCAGGGGCCGGGGTCGAGCAGTACTTC.

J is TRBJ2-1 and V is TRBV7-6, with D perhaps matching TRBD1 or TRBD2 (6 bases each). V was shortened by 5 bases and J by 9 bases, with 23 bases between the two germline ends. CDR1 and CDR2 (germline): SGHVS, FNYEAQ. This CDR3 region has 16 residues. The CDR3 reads CASSPPRGPGSGEQFF. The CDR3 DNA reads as TGTGCCAGCAGCCCGCCCCGGGGGCCCGGGTCTGGTGAGCAGTTCTTC.

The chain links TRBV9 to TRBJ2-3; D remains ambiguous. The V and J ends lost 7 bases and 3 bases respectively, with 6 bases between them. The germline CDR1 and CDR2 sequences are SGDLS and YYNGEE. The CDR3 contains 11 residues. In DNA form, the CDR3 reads TGTGCCAGCGGACCGACAGATACGCAGTATTTT. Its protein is CASGPTDTQYF. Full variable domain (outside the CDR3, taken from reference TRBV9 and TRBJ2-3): DSGVTQTPKHLITATGQRVTLRCSPRSGDLSVYWYQQSLDQGLQFLIQYYNGEERAKGNILERFSAQQFPDLHSELNLSSLELGDSALYFCASGPTDTQYFGPGTRLTVL.

CDR3 residues: CASSLKTSGFTDTQYF. The CDR3 DNA reads TGTGCCAGCTCACTGAAGACTAGCGGATTCACAGATACGCAGTATTTT. This chain links TRBV18 with TRBJ2-3; 9 bases are shared with TRBD2. The germline gives CDR1 KGHSH, CDR2 LQKENI. This CDR3 spans 16 amino acids. V trimming: 4 bases; J trimming: 2 bases; junction bases outside the gene matches: 7.

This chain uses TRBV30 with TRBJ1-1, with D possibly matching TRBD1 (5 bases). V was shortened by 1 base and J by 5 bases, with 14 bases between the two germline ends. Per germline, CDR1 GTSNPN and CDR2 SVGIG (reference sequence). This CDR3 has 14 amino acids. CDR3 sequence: CAWSALGEMTEAFF. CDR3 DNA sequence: TGTGCCTGGAGTGCGCTGGGGGAAATGACTGAAGCTTTCTTT.

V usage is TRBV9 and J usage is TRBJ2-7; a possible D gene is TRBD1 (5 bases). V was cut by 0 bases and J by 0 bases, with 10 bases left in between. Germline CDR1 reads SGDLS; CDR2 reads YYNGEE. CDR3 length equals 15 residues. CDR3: CASSVADSSSYEQYF. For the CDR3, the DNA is TGTGCCAGCAGCGTAGCCGACAGTAGCTCCTACGAGCAGTACTTC.

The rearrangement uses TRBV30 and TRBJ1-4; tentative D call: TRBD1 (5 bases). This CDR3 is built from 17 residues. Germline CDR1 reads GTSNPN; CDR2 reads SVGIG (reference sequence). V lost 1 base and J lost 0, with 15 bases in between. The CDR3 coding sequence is TGTGCCTGGAGTGCGCGGGGCAATCGACCAACTAATGAAAAACTGTTTTTT. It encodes CAWSARGNRPTNEKLFF.

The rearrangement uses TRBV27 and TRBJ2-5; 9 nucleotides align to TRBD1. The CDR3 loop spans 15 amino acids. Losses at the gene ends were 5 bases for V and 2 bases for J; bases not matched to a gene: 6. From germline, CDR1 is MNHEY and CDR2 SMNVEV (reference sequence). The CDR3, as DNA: TGTGCCAGCAGTCCCTTGACAGGGGGGCAAGAGACCCAGTACTTC. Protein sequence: CASSPLTGGQETQYF.

CDR3 in DNA: TGTGCCTGGAGTGATTCAGGGGGCACCGGGGAGCTGTTTTTT. This sequence encodes CAWSDSGGTGELFF. V is TRBV30 and J is TRBJ2-2, with 7 bases identical to TRBD1. CDR1 is GTSNPN and CDR2 is SVGIG in the germline V gene (reference sequence). This CDR3 is built from 14 residues. V was pared by 1 base and J by 4 bases, with 3 bases of the junction left unmatched.

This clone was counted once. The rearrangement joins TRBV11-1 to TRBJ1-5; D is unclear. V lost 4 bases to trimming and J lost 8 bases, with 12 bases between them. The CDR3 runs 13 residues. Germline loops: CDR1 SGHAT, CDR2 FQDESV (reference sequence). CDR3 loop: CASSSGEGKPQHF. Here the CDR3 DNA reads TGTGCCAGCAGCTCAGGTGAAGGGAAGCCCCAGCATTTT.

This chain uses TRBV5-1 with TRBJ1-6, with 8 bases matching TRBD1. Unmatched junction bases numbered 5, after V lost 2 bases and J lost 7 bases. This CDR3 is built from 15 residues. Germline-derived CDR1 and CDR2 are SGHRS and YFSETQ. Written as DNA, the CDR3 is TGCGCCAGCAGCTTTGACAGGGGAGGGAATTCACCCCTCCACTTT. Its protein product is CASSFDRGGNSPLHF.

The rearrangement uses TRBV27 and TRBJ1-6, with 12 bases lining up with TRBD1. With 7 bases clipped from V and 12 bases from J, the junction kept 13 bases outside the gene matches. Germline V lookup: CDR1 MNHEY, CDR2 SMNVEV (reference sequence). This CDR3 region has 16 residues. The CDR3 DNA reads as TGTGCCAGCACCCCTAGAGGAGGGACAGGGGGCTTACCCCTCCACTTT. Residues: CASTPRGGTGGLPLHF.

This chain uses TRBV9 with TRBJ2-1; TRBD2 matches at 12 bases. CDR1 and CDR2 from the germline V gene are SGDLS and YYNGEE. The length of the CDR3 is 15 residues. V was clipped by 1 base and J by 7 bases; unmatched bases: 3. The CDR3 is CASSVTSGGRNEQFF. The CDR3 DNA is TGTGCCAGCAGCGTAACTAGCGGGGGGCGGAATGAGCAGTTCTTC.

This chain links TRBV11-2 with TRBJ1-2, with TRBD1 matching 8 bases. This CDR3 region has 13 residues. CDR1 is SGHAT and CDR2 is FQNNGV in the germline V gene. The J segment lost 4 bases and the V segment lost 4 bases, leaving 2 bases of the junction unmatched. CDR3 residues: CASSSDRAYGYTF. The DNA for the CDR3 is TGTGCCAGCAGCTCGGACAGGGCCTATGGCTACACCTTC.